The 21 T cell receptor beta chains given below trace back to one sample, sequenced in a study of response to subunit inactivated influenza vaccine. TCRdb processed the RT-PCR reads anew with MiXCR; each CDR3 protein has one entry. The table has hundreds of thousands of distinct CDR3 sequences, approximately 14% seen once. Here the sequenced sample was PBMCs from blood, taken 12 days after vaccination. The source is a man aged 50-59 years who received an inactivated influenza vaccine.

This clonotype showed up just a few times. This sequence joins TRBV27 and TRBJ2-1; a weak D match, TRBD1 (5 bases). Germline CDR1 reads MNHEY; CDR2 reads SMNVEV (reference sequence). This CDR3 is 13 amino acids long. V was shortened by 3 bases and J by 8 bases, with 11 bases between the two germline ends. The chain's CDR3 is CASSFLVRDEQFF. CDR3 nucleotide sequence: TGTGCCAGCAGTTTCCTCGTCAGGGATGAGCAGTTCTTC.

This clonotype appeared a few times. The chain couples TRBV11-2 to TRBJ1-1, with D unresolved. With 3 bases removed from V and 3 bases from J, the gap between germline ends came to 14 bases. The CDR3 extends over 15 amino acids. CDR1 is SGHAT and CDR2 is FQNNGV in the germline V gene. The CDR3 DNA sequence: TGTGCCAGCAGCTTGAGTTTGGCTGTTCACACTGAAGCTTTCTTT. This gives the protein CASSLSLAVHTEAFF.

CDR3 in DNA: TGTGCCAGCAGCTTAACGGGACGGGTAGCTTCAGAGACCCAGTACTTC. It encodes CASSLTGRVASETQYF. The rearrangement joins TRBV7-9 to TRBJ2-5; D could derive from TRBD1 or TRBD2 (5 bases each). CDR1 is SEHNR and CDR2 is FQNEAQ in the germline V gene (reference sequence). V lost 2 bases to trimming and J lost 4 bases, with 17 bases between them. The CDR3 is 16 residues long.

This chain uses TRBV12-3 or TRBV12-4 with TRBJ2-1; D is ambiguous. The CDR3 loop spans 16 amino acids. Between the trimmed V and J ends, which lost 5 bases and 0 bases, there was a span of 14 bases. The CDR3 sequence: CASSPQTLGSYNEQFF. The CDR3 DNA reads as TGTGCCAGCAGTCCTCAGACACTCGGCTCCTACAATGAGCAGTTCTTC.

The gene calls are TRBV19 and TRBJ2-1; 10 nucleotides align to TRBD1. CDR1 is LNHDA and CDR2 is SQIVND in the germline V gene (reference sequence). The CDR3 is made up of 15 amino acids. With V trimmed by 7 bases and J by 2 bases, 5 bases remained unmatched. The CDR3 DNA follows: TGTGCCAGTAAACGGGGACAGGGGACCTACAATGAGCAGTTCTTC. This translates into CASKRGQGTYNEQFF. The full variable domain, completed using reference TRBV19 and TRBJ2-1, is DGGITQSPKYLFRKEGQNVTLSCEQNLNHDAMYWYRQDPGQGLRLIYYSQIVNDFQKGDIAEGYSVSREKKESFPLTVTSAQKNPTAFYLCASKRGQGTYNEQFFGPGTRLTVL.

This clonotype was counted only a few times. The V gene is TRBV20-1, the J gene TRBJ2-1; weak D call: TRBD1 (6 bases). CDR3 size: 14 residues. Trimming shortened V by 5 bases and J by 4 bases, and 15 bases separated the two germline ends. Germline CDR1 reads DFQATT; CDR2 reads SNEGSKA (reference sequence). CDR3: CSAQSPDSYNEQFF. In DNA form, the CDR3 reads TGCAGTGCTCAATCCCCGGACAGTTACAATGAGCAGTTCTTC.

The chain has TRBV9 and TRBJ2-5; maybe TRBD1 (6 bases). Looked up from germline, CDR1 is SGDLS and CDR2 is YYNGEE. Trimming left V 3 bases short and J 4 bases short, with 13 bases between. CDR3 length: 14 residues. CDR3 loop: CASSGGQAGETQYF. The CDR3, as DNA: TGTGCCAGCAGCGGGGGGCAGGCAGGAGAGACCCAGTACTTC.

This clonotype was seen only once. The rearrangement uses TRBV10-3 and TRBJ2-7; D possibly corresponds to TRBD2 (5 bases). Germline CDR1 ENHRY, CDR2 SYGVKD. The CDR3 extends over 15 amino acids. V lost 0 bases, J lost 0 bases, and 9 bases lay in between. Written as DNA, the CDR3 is TGTGCCATCAGTGAGTCGCGGGCAGCCTCCTACGAGCAGTACTTC. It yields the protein CAISESRAASYEQYF.

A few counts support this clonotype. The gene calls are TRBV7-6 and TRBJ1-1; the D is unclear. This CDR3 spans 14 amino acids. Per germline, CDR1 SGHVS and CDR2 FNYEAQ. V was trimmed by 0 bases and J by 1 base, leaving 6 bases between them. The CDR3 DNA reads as TGTGCCAGCAGCTTAGCGAACGAGAACACTGAAGCTTTCTTT. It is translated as CASSLANENTEAFF.

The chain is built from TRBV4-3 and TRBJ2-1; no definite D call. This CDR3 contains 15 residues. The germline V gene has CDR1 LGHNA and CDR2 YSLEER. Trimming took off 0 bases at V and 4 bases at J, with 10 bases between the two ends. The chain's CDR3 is CASSQDWVQYNEQFF. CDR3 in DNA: TGCGCCAGCAGCCAAGATTGGGTACAGTACAATGAGCAGTTCTTC.

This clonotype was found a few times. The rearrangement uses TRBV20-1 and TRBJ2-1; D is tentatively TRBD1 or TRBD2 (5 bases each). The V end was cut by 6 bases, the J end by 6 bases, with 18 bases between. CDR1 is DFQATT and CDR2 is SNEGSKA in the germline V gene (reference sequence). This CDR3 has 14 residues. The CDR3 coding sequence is TGCAGTGCCAGGGATGTGACGGGATTCAATGAGCAGTTCTTC. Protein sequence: CSARDVTGFNEQFF.

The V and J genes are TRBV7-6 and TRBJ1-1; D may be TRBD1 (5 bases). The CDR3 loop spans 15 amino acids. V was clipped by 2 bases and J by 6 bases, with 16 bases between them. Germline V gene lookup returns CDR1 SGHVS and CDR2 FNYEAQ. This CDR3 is CASSLRGAIRPEAFF. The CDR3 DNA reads TGTGCCAGCAGCTTACGAGGGGCTATTAGGCCTGAAGCTTTCTTT. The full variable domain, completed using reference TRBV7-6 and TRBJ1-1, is GAGVSQSPRYKVTKRGQDVALRCDPISGHVSLYWYRQALGQGPEFLTYFNYEAQQDKSGLPNDRFSAERPEGSISTLTIQRTEQRDSAMYRCASSLRGAIRPEAFFGQGTRLTVV.

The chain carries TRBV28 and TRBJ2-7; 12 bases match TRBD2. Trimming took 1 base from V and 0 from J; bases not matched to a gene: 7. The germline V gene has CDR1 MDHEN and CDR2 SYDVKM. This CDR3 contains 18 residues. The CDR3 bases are TGTGCCAGCAGTTTATCTCTAGCGGGGGGGAAACCCTCCTACGAGCAGTACTTC. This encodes CASSLSLAGGKPSYEQYF.

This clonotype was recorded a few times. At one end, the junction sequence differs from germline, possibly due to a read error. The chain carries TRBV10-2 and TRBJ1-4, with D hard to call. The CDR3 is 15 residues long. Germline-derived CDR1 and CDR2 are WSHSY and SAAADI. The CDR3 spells CASREFLSTNEKLFF. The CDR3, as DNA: TGCGCCAGCAGGGAGTTCCTGTCCACTAATGAAAAACTGTTTTTT.

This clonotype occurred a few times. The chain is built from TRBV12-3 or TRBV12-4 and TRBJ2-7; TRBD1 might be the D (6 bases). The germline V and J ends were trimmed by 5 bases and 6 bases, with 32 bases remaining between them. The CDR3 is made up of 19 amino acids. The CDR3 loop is CASSPDFNPRGGYWVEQYF. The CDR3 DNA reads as TGTGCCAGCAGTCCGGACTTCAACCCCAGGGGCGGGTACTGGGTCGAGCAGTACTTC.

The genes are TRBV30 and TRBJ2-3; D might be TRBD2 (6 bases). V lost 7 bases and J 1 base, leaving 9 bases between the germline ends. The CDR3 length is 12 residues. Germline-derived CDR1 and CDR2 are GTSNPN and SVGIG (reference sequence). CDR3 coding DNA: TGTGCCTTTCAGCGGGGCACAGATACGCAGTATTTT. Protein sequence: CAFQRGTDTQYF.

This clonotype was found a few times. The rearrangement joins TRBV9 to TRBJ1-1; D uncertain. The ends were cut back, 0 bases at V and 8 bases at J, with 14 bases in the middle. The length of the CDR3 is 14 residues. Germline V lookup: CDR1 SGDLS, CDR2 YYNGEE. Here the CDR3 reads CASSVVGSPTEAFF. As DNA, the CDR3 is TGTGCCAGCAGCGTAGTGGGCAGCCCTACCGAAGCTTTCTTT.

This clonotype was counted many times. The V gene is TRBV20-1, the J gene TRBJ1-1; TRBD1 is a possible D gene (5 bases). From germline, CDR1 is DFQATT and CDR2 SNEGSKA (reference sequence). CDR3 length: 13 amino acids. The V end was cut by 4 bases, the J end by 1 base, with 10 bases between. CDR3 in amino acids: CSATRGGNTEAFF. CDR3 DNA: TGCAGTGCTACCCGGGGGGGGAACACTGAAGCTTTCTTT.

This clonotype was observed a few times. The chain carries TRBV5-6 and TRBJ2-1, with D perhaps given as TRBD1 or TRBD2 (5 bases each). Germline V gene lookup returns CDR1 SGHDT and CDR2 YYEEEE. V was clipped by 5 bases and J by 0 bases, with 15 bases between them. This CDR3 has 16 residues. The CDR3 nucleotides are TGTGCCAGCAGTAGCTTGGGGGACGGCTCCTACAATGAGCAGTTCTTC. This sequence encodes CASSSLGDGSYNEQFF.

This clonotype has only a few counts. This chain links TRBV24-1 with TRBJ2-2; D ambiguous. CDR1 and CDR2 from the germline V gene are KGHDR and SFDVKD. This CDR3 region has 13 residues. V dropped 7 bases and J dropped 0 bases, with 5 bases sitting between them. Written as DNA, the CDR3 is TGTGCCACCAGCCATTCGAACACCGGGGAGCTGTTTTTT. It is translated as CATSHSNTGELFF.

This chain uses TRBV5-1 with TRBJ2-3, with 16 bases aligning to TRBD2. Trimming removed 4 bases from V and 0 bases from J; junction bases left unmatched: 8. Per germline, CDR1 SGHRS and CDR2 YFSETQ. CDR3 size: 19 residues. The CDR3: CASSLGLAGGPGSTDTQYF. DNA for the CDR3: TGCGCCAGCAGCCTGGGACTAGCGGGAGGGCCGGGTAGCACAGATACGCAGTATTTT.